This T cell receptor beta chain was sequenced during a study of PD-L1 blockade in urothelial cancer (dated by TCRdb to about 2017). Regarding the complete study: Every patient began therapy in about 2014 and was given atezolizumab 1,200 mg intravenously every 3 weeks. Progression-free survival longer than 6 months counted as durable clinical benefit, and TCR features were additionally tested against both progression-free and overall survival. In the same patients who had TCR sequencing, pretreatment tumors also underwent whole exome sequencing and RNA sequencing. Nine patients achieved durable clinical benefit and 20 did not. Pretreatment tumor samples, along with matched peripheral blood collected serially before and after atezolizumab treatment, underwent TCR sequencing. An ECOG performance status of 0 or 1 was recorded for the patients, and 0 to 3 prior chemotherapy regimens had been received by the patients. About nine tenths of the roughly 29 patients were identified as males with urothelial cancer of bladder origin, and a prior smoking history was reported by 18 of 29 patients. The study was an exploratory multi-omic analysis of somatic, immune and clinical correlates of response to PD-L1 blockade with atezolizumab in urothelial cancer. Blood samples were analyzed 3 weeks after the start of treatment (second dose) and 6 weeks after the start of treatment. Blood samples yielded a median of 141,255 T cells and around 83,000 unique TCRs, with median clonality about 0.08. Just over 28 patients had pretreatment blood TCR-seq, some 24 had at least one posttreatment blood collection, and some 24 had tumor TCR-seq. Results the study describes overall, beyond this receptor: At 3 weeks after the start of treatment, tumor-associated TCR clones in peripheral blood had expanded more in patients with durable benefit (n ≈ 22, p = 0.022). Improved progression-free and overall survival was found to be associated with pretreatment peripheral blood TCR clonality below the median. Small sample size (n ≈ 29) and many exploratory analyses mean the results are intended to be hypothesis-generating.

A remark on this clone: It has no known antigen specificity. Per-base quality was not reported, and no clone a single base away is much larger than it.

Synthetic TCR analog templates were spiked into each PCR to estimate absolute template abundance from read counts. The immunoSEQ assay was used to amplify TCRbeta CDR3 regions from genomic DNA with bias-controlled V and J gene primers. Sequencing of rearranged TCRbeta segments was done at approximately 20X coverage. The study's own analysis went as follows. Clustering was used to correct sequencing errors, and CDR3s were annotated against IMGT so that V, D and J genes could be assigned. Downstream analyses used only productive TCRbeta rearrangements, leaving out any out-of-frame or stop-codon sequences. Clonality was computed as one minus Shannon entropy normalized by the log of the number of unique productive sequences. Clones differing between time points or between blood and tumor were identified using Fisher's exact test with Benjamini-Hochberg correction, with an adjusted p below 0.01 applied as the threshold. Here the immuneACCESS table is served through TCRdb, limited to in-frame sequences with V and J called. Missing clones are a known gap in these copies; in checked studies unresolved V genes cover under half, and the rest lacks a known reason. For V, J and clone size, that table is used; D and trimming come from the DNA. The sample profile shows 60,000 to 70,000 clones; roughly 79% of them were found once. Of the sample, 3.2% falls within the top ten clones.

The label giving this sample's time point can be read as: pretreatment peripheral blood. The cohort comprised about 30 patients with locally advanced or metastatic urothelial carcinoma treated at Memorial Sloan Kettering on a trial protocol. Peripheral blood mononuclear cells were collected from each patient pretreatment and during treatment, giving between 1 and 8 total time points per patient. The Qiagen DNeasy Blood extraction kit was used to purify genomic DNA from total PBMCs and tumor samples. PBMCs were collected pretreatment and during treatment, and were isolated and stored as previously described. The sequences come from PBMCs, collected around atezolizumab (anti-PD-L1) treatment. The TCR was taken from a man aged 70 or older with urothelial cancer.

CDR3 region: CASRTPGQGDYGYTF. The DNA sequence follows: TGTGCCAGCCGCACCCCGGGACAGGGGGACTATGGCTACACCTTC. Recombination joined TRBV5-4 with TRBJ1-2; TRBD1 agrees with 11 junctional bases. The germline V and J ends show losses of 7 bases and 3 bases respectively, and no gene match explains 8 bases of the junction. In the germline V gene (reference sequence), CDR1 corresponds to SGHNT and CDR2 to YYREEE. The CDR3 runs 15 residues from the cysteine to the phenylalanine. Only the CDR3 DNA is retained, 45 bases long and in frame from the first base.